This TCR beta chain was recovered during a study of molecular identifiers for immune sequencing clone quantification. Study in general: RNA, taken in replicates from about 20,000 or 100,000 naive CD8 cells, was split five ways, with four sequenced.

Turning to this clonotype: A junction boundary mismatches the germline segment, possibly from a read error.

From germline, CDR1 is SGHNT and CDR2 YENEEA. The CDR3 has 13 residues. Listed TCR primers, together with previously described methods, were used for the bulk TCR libraries. One entry per CDR3 protein, called by TCRdb with MiXCR from the PCR reads. The sample records about 510,000 distinct CDR3 sequences, about a fifth being singletons. The sequence was obtained from a human donor in good health. Some libraries in this study had Jurkat cell RNA spiked in. Sequencing was performed on naive CD8+ T cells from blood, with Jurkat cell RNA spiked in. Subset defined: FACS-sorted CD8+CD4-CCR7+CD45RA+ naive T cells. The gene calls are TRBV11-3 and TRBJ2-1; the D is unclear. CDR3 bases: TGTGCCAGCAGCTACTCCTCCTACAATGAGCGGTTCTTC. Amino acids: CASSYSSYNERFF. The complete variable domain, with remaining parts taken from reference TRBV11-3 and TRBJ2-1, reads EAGVVQSPRYKIIEKKQPVAFWCNPISGHNTLYWYLQNLGQGPELLIRYENEEAVDDSQLPKDRFSAERLKGVDSTLKIQPAELGDSAVYLCASSYSSYNERFFGPGTRLTVL.